The rows below give T cell receptor beta chains drawn from one sample of a study of shared clonotypes between healthy human individuals. Data came from immunoSEQ multiplex PCR; TCRdb stores just in-frame clones and leaves some out. The sample shows around 500,000 clones, 81% of them seen only once. Sequencing was done on a sample of PBMCs. All receptors derive from a woman between 40 and 50 years old in good health. Some clones in this sample may be carry-over from other donors' samples. The CDR3 runs from the conserved cysteine through the conserved F or W. D genes are given only for firm matches. The listing skips clone size in some rows; elsewhere it reads once, few, many or a size class.

clone size: many
V gene: TRBV9
D gene: NA
J gene: TRBJ2-3
CDR3 protein: CASSVATSTDTQYF
CDR3 DNA: TGTGCCAGCAGCGTAGCGACTAGCACAGATACGCAGTATTTT

clone size: NA
V gene: TRBV6-5
D gene: NA
J gene: TRBJ2-2
CDR3 protein: CASSYWGPPGTGELFF
CDR3 DNA: TGTGCCAGCAGTTACTGGGGACCCCCCGGCACCGGGGAGCTGTTTTTT

clone size: NA
V gene: TRBV4-2
D gene: NA
J gene: TRBJ2-7
CDR3 protein: CASSQDRDTPYEQYF
CDR3 DNA: TGTGCCAGCAGCCAAGACCGGGACACCCCCTACGAGCAGTACTTC

clone size: once
V gene: TRBV7-2
D gene: NA
J gene: TRBJ2-2
CDR3 protein: CASSFTGELFF
CDR3 DNA: TGTGCCAGCAGCTTCACCGGGGAGCTGTTTTTT

clone size: NA
V gene: TRBV2
D gene: TRBD1
J gene: TRBJ2-5
CDR3 protein: CASSRTGFGETQYF
CDR3 DNA: TGTGCCAGCAGCCGGACAGGGTTTGGGGAGACCCAGTACTTC

clone size: NA
V gene: TRBV7-9
D gene: TRBD2
J gene: TRBJ2-7
CDR3 protein: CASSSHGTSGFLYEQYF
CDR3 DNA: TGTGCCAGCAGCTCACATGGGACTAGCGGGTTCTTATACGAGCAGTACTTC

clone size: NA
V gene: TRBV28
D gene: NA
J gene: TRBJ2-7
CDR3 protein: CASSLPSRYEQYF
CDR3 DNA: TGTGCCAGCAGTTTACCCTCCCGGTACGAGCAGTACTTC

clone size: NA
V gene: TRBV6-1
D gene: TRBD1
J gene: TRBJ2-7
CDR3 protein: CASSEGTGQQYF
CDR3 DNA: TGTGCCAGCAGTGAAGGGACAGGTCAGCAGTACTTC

clone size: NA
V gene: TRBV11-1
D gene: TRBD1
J gene: TRBJ2-1
CDR3 protein: CASSPRGQSSYNEQFF
CDR3 DNA: TGTGCCAGCAGCCCTAGGGGACAGAGCTCCTACAATGAGCAGTTCTTC

clone size: NA
V gene: TRBV27
D gene: TRBD2
J gene: TRBJ2-3
CDR3 protein: CASTRLAGLLDTQYF
CDR3 DNA: TGTGCCAGCACCCGACTAGCGGGATTGTTAGATACGCAGTATTTT

clone size: NA
V gene: TRBV10-2
D gene: TRBD2
J gene: TRBJ2-1
CDR3 protein: CASGDGEGYNEQFF
CDR3 DNA: TGCGCCAGCGGGGACGGGGAGGGCTACAACGAGCAGTTCTTC

clone size: NA
V gene: TRBV27
D gene: NA
J gene: TRBJ2-2
CDR3 protein: CASSWGAGELFF
CDR3 DNA: TGTGCCAGCAGTTGGGGCGCCGGGGAGCTGTTTTTT

clone size: few
V gene: TRBV6-1
D gene: NA
J gene: TRBJ1-4
CDR3 protein: CASTGNREQLFF
CDR3 DNA: TGTGCCAGCACGGGGAACAGAGAGCAACTGTTTTTT

clone size: NA
V gene: TRBV5-1
D gene: TRBD1
J gene: TRBJ1-4
CDR3 protein: CASSPGQGAVEKLFF
CDR3 DNA: TGCGCCAGCAGCCCCGGACAGGGGGCTGTGGAAAAACTGTTTTTT

clone size: NA
V gene: TRBV28
D gene: NA
J gene: TRBJ2-2
CDR3 protein: CASSRIDRNTGELFF
CDR3 DNA: TGTGCCAGCAGTCGAATCGACAGAAACACCGGGGAGCTGTTTTTT

clone size: few
V gene: TRBV4-1
D gene: NA
J gene: TRBJ2-5
CDR3 protein: CASSPGPWSGATEYF
CDR3 DNA: TGCGCCAGCAGCCCAGGCCCGTGGTCGGGCGCTACAGAGTACTTC

clone size: NA
V gene: TRBV27
D gene: TRBD1
J gene: TRBJ2-3
CDR3 protein: CASSSDRGSTDTQYF
CDR3 DNA: TGTGCCAGCAGTTCGGACAGGGGGAGCACAGATACGCAGTATTTT

clone size: NA
V gene: TRBV4-3
D gene: TRBD2
J gene: TRBJ2-1
CDR3 protein: CASSRAGGRAPNTYNEQFF
CDR3 DNA: TGCGCCAGCAGTCGCGCGGGCGGGAGGGCCCCAAATACCTACAATGAGCAGTTCTTC

clone size: NA
V gene: TRBV25-1
D gene: NA
J gene: TRBJ1-2
CDR3 protein: CASSGGTSGYTF
CDR3 DNA: TGTGCCAGCAGTGGAGGGACATCCGGCTACACCTTC

clone size: few
V gene: TRBV28
D gene: TRBD1
J gene: TRBJ2-7
CDR3 protein: CASNDGDRGNSYEQYF
CDR3 DNA: TGTGCCAGCAATGATGGGGACAGGGGGAATTCCTACGAGCAGTACTTC

clone size: NA
V gene: TRBV28
D gene: TRBD1
J gene: TRBJ1-5
CDR3 protein: CASKQGGQPQHF
CDR3 DNA: TGTGCCAGCAAACAGGGGGGTCAGCCCCAGCATTTT

clone size: NA
V gene: TRBV4-3
D gene: TRBD2
J gene: TRBJ2-1
CDR3 protein: CASRTSPRAGGYEQFF
CDR3 DNA: TGCGCCAGCCGAACCAGCCCTCGAGCGGGAGGTTATGAGCAGTTCTTC

clone size: NA
V gene: TRBV5-4
D gene: NA
J gene: TRBJ2-1
CDR3 protein: CASSDGGLAAYNEQFF
CDR3 DNA: TGTGCCAGCAGCGACGGGGGGCTAGCTGCATACAATGAGCAGTTCTTC

clone size: NA
V gene: TRBV27
D gene: NA
J gene: TRBJ2-5
CDR3 protein: CASSLSPQTEKETQYF
CDR3 DNA: TGTGCCAGCAGTTTATCACCCCAAACTGAAAAAGAGACCCAGTACTTC

clone size: NA
V gene: TRBV28
D gene: NA
J gene: TRBJ2-1
CDR3 protein: CASSFGRVGGEQFF
CDR3 DNA: TGTGCCAGCAGTTTCGGCAGGGTAGGGGGTGAGCAGTTCTTC

clone size: NA
V gene: TRBV2
D gene: TRBD2
J gene: TRBJ2-3
CDR3 protein: CASSDSHTGGDTQYF
CDR3 DNA: TGTGCCAGCAGTGATTCCCACACGGGAGGCGATACGCAGTATTTT

clone size: NA
V gene: TRBV7-8
D gene: NA
J gene: TRBJ1-1
CDR3 protein: CASSEGGEAFF
CDR3 DNA: TGTGCCAGCAGCGAGGGGGGTGAAGCTTTCTTT

clone size: NA
V gene: TRBV20-1
D gene: NA
J gene: TRBJ2-7
CDR3 protein: CSAREGWGQYF
CDR3 DNA: TGCAGTGCTAGAGAGGGGTGGGGGCAGTACTTC

clone size: NA
V gene: TRBV7-2
D gene: TRBD1
J gene: TRBJ2-5
CDR3 protein: CASSRITGGQETQYF
CDR3 DNA: TGTGCCAGCAGTCGAATAACAGGGGGCCAAGAGACCCAGTACTTC

clone size: NA
V gene: TRBV6-1
D gene: TRBD1
J gene: TRBJ1-5
CDR3 protein: CASSPDRDNQPQHF
CDR3 DNA: TGTGCCAGCAGTCCTGACAGGGACAATCAGCCCCAGCATTTT

clone size: NA
V gene: TRBV21-1
D gene: NA
J gene: TRBJ1-1
CDR3 protein: CASSKAPTHTEAFF
CDR3 DNA: TGTGCCAGCAGCAAAGCACCCACTCATACTGAAGCTTTCTTT

clone size: NA
V gene: TRBV28
D gene: NA
J gene: TRBJ1-3
CDR3 protein: CASSLRNTIYF
CDR3 DNA: TGTGCCAGCAGTTTAAGAAACACCATATATTTT

clone size: NA
V gene: TRBV28
D gene: TRBD2
J gene: TRBJ2-3
CDR3 protein: CASSLRGGLFGLTDTQYF
CDR3 DNA: TGTGCCAGCAGTTTACGGGGGGGGCTATTCGGGCTCACAGATACGCAGTATTTT

clone size: NA
V gene: TRBV7-2
D gene: TRBD2
J gene: TRBJ2-3
CDR3 protein: CASSSRTSGTDTQYF
CDR3 DNA: TGTGCCAGCAGCTCCCGGACTAGCGGTACAGATACGCAGTATTTT

clone size: NA
V gene: TRBV18
D gene: NA
J gene: TRBJ2-5
CDR3 protein: CASSPPGQETQYF
CDR3 DNA: TGTGCCAGCTCCCCCCCGGGCCAAGAGACCCAGTACTTC

clone size: NA
V gene: TRBV7-9
D gene: NA
J gene: TRBJ1-2
CDR3 protein: CASSPTGVRFRGYTF
CDR3 DNA: TGTGCCAGCAGCCCAACCGGGGTCCGTTTTCGTGGCTACACCTTC

clone size: few
V gene: TRBV28
D gene: NA
J gene: TRBJ1-2
CDR3 protein: CASSLPGTVYGYTF
CDR3 DNA: TGTGCCAGCAGTTTACCCGGGACGGTCTATGGCTACACCTTC

clone size: NA
V gene: TRBV5-1
D gene: NA
J gene: TRBJ1-1
CDR3 protein: CASSAAMNTEAFF
CDR3 DNA: TGCGCCAGCAGCGCAGCCATGAACACTGAAGCTTTCTTT

clone size: NA
V gene: TRBV10-1
D gene: TRBD1
J gene: TRBJ2-7
CDR3 protein: CASRRTGSYEQYF
CDR3 DNA: TGCGCCAGCAGAAGGACAGGGTCCTACGAGCAGTACTTC

clone size: NA
V gene: TRBV6-4
D gene: NA
J gene: TRBJ2-6
CDR3 protein: CASSEQGSGANVLTF
CDR3 DNA: TGTGCCAGCAGTGAACAGGGCTCTGGGGCCAACGTCCTGACTTTC

clone size: NA
V gene: TRBV2
D gene: NA
J gene: TRBJ2-4
CDR3 protein: CASSEASQRLAKNIQYF
CDR3 DNA: TGTGCCAGCAGTGAAGCATCGCAGCGGCTAGCCAAAAACATTCAGTACTTC

clone size: once
V gene: TRBV7-9
D gene: TRBD2
J gene: TRBJ2-1
CDR3 protein: CASNVAGGPGNEQFF
CDR3 DNA: TGTGCCAGCAACGTAGCGGGAGGCCCAGGCAATGAGCAGTTCTTC

clone size: NA
V gene: TRBV29-1
D gene: NA
J gene: TRBJ2-5
CDR3 protein: CSGDVGETQYF
CDR3 DNA: TGCAGCGGGGACGTCGGGGAGACCCAGTACTTC

clone size: once
V gene: TRBV5-1
D gene: NA
J gene: TRBJ2-3
CDR3 protein: CASSLRGASTDTQYF
CDR3 DNA: TGCGCCAGCAGCTTGCGGGGAGCTAGCACAGATACGCAGTATTTT

clone size: NA
V gene: TRBV29-1
D gene: TRBD1
J gene: TRBJ1-4
CDR3 protein: CSVGTGSVEKLFF
CDR3 DNA: TGCAGCGTTGGGACAGGGTCGGTTGAAAAACTGTTTTTT

clone size: NA
V gene: TRBV6-1
D gene: NA
J gene: TRBJ2-6
CDR3 protein: CASSEWTVSGANVLTF
CDR3 DNA: TGTGCCAGCAGTGAATGGACAGTCTCTGGGGCCAACGTCCTGACTTTC

clone size: NA
V gene: TRBV7-9
D gene: NA
J gene: TRBJ2-1
CDR3 protein: CASSLAGALGQFF
CDR3 DNA: TGTGCCAGCAGTCTCGCAGGGGCCTTAGGGCAGTTCTTC

clone size: NA
V gene: TRBV18
D gene: TRBD1
J gene: TRBJ2-5
CDR3 protein: CASSPRRDSQETQYF
CDR3 DNA: TGTGCCAGCTCACCACGACGGGACAGCCAAGAGACCCAGTACTTC

clone size: NA
V gene: TRBV5-1
D gene: TRBD1
J gene: TRBJ1-4
CDR3 protein: CASSLTGTGLEKLFF
CDR3 DNA: TGCGCCAGCAGCTTGACCGGGACAGGGCTTGAAAAACTGTTTTTT

clone size: NA
V gene: TRBV5-1
D gene: TRBD1
J gene: TRBJ2-1
CDR3 protein: CASSLAPGAGGVQEQFF
CDR3 DNA: TGCGCCAGCAGCTTGGCCCCAGGGGCAGGGGGAGTTCAGGAGCAGTTCTTC

clone size: NA
V gene: TRBV23-1
D gene: NA
J gene: TRBJ1-1
CDR3 protein: CARESGRGSTEAFF
CDR3 DNA: TGCGCCAGAGAGTCAGGGCGCGGGAGCACTGAAGCTTTCTTT